The rows below give T cell receptor beta chains drawn from one sample of a study of shared clonotypes between healthy human individuals. Libraries were prepared by immunoSEQ multiplex PCR; TCRdb keeps only in-frame clonotypes and omits some of them. The sample has over a million clones, 78% seen once. Material: memory CD4+ T cells from PBMCs. These receptors all come from a young man in good health. Some clones in this sample may be carry-over from other donors' samples. The CDR3 runs from the conserved cysteine through the conserved F or W. D genes are given only for firm matches. Rows may omit the clone size; those that give it use once, few, many or a size class.

DNA: TGTGCCAGCAGCTTAGGTGGGGCCGGGGCCAACGTCCTGACTTTC; CDR3: CASSLGGAGANVLTF; V: TRBV7-3; J: TRBJ2-6; D: .; length: 15; size: .
DNA: TGTGCCAGCAGTGAACAGAAATCCCCCAATCAGCCCCAGCATTTT; CDR3: CASSEQKSPNQPQHF; V: TRBV6-1; J: TRBJ1-5; D: .; length: 15; size: .
DNA: TGTGCCAGCAGCTTAGTTCTTCAACTAGCGGGGGGCACAGATACGCAGTATTTT; CDR3: CASSLVLQLAGGTDTQYF; V: TRBV7-2; J: TRBJ2-3; D: TRBD2; length: 18; size: .
DNA: TGTGCCTGGAGTGTACGGGGGGACCGAAAACCTGAAAAACTGTTTTTT; CDR3: CAWSVRGDRKPEKLFF; V: TRBV30; J: TRBJ1-4; D: .; length: 16; size: once
DNA: TGTGCCAGCAGCACAGGGCTCTCCTACGAGCAGTACTTC; CDR3: CASSTGLSYEQYF; V: TRBV27; J: TRBJ2-7; D: .; length: 13; size: .
DNA: TGTGCCAGTAGTATTTCCGGGGCGGCTGGGGCCAACGTCCTGACTTTC; CDR3: CASSISGAAGANVLTF; V: TRBV19; J: TRBJ2-6; D: .; length: 16; size: .
DNA: TGCGCCAGCAGCTTGGCCAAGGCAGATACGCAGTATTTT; CDR3: CASSLAKADTQYF; V: TRBV5-1; J: TRBJ2-3; D: .; length: 13; size: once
DNA: TGTGCCAGCAGTGCACAGGGCTCCTATAATTCACCCCTCCACTTT; CDR3: CASSAQGSYNSPLHF; V: TRBV2; J: TRBJ1-6; D: .; length: 15; size: .
DNA: TGCGCCAGCAGCTACCAGGGGGCGTTCGACTATGGCTACACCTTC; CDR3: CASSYQGAFDYGYTF; V: TRBV5-1; J: TRBJ1-2; D: TRBD1; length: 15; size: .
DNA: TGTGCCAGCGGACAGACACTCAATCAGCCCCAGCATTTT; CDR3: CASGQTLNQPQHF; V: TRBV16; J: TRBJ1-5; D: .; length: 13; size: few
DNA: TGTGCCAGCAGCTATGGACTAGCGGGAGCTCACTACGAGCAGTACTTC; CDR3: CASSYGLAGAHYEQYF; V: TRBV2; J: TRBJ2-7; D: TRBD2; length: 16; size: few
DNA: TGCGCCAGCAGCTTGGCCGTAGTTAATGGGGGGCCAGCTTTCTTT; CDR3: CASSLAVVNGGPAFF; V: TRBV5-1; J: TRBJ1-1; D: .; length: 15; size: once
DNA: TGTGCCAGCATGTATCCTGGGCCCTTCTATGGCTACACCTTC; CDR3: CASMYPGPFYGYTF; V: TRBV28; J: TRBJ1-2; D: .; length: 14; size: once
DNA: TGCGCCAGCAGTCTTGGGATTAACACTGAAGCTTTCTTT; CDR3: CASSLGINTEAFF; V: TRBV5-1; J: TRBJ1-1; D: .; length: 13; size: once
DNA: TGTGCCAGCAGTGAATTGAATAGAGTCAATGAGCAGTTCTTC; CDR3: CASSELNRVNEQFF; V: TRBV2; J: TRBJ2-1; D: .; length: 14; size: .
DNA: TGTGCCAGCACCACCTTCTGGGCAGCGGATGGCTACACCTTC; CDR3: CASTTFWAADGYTF; V: TRBV6-1; J: TRBJ1-2; D: .; length: 14; size: few
DNA: TGCAGCGTTGAGGGAGACAGGGAAAACATTCAGTACTTC; CDR3: CSVEGDRENIQYF; V: TRBV29-1; J: TRBJ2-4; D: TRBD1; length: 13; size: many
DNA: TGTGCCACCAGGCCGGGACAGATTGTACGGAACACTGAAGCTTTCTTT; CDR3: CATRPGQIVRNTEAFF; V: TRBV15; J: TRBJ1-1; D: TRBD1; length: 16; size: .
DNA: TGTGCCAGCAGCTTACTGGGACTAGCCTCCGAGCAGTACTTC; CDR3: CASSLLGLASEQYF; V: TRBV7-3; J: TRBJ2-7; D: TRBD2; length: 14; size: .
DNA: TGCGCCAGCAGCTCCGGACTAGCGGGAGAGGTCGAGCAGTTCTTC; CDR3: CASSSGLAGEVEQFF; V: TRBV5-1; J: TRBJ2-1; D: TRBD2; length: 15; size: once
DNA: TGTGCCAGCAGTTTAGGGACAGGGAGTTCCTATGGCTACACCTTC; CDR3: CASSLGTGSSYGYTF; V: TRBV27; J: TRBJ1-2; D: TRBD1; length: 15; size: .
DNA: TGTGCCAGCAGCCCTTTAACTGGGGGCACTGAAGCTTTCTTT; CDR3: CASSPLTGGTEAFF; V: TRBV9; J: TRBJ1-1; D: .; length: 14; size: .
DNA: TGTGCCAGCAGCCAAGGGTACAGACAGATCTACAATGAGCAGTTCTTC; CDR3: CASSQGYRQIYNEQFF; V: TRBV4-2; J: TRBJ2-1; D: .; length: 16; size: .
DNA: TGTGCCAGCAGCCGGGACAGAATTAGCAATCAGCCCCAGCATTTT; CDR3: CASSRDRISNQPQHF; V: TRBV21-1; J: TRBJ1-5; D: .; length: 15; size: once
DNA: TGCGCCAGCAGCGGGAGGCCCGGCGAAAATGGCTACACCTTC; CDR3: CASSGRPGENGYTF; V: TRBV5-1; J: TRBJ1-2; D: .; length: 14; size: .
DNA: TGTGCCAGCACTAATTCCTACGAGCAGTACTTC; CDR3: CASTNSYEQYF; V: TRBV2; J: TRBJ2-7; D: .; length: 11; size: .
DNA: TGCAGCGCAGAGAACACTGAAGCTTTCTTT; CDR3: CSAENTEAFF; V: TRBV29-1; J: TRBJ1-1; D: .; length: 10; size: few
DNA: TGTGCCAGCAGAGCAGGGACGGACGCAGATACGCAGTATTTT; CDR3: CASRAGTDADTQYF; V: TRBV7-2; J: TRBJ2-3; D: .; length: 14; size: .
DNA: TGTGCCAGCAGTGCCCCCACCGATACCTACGAGCAGTACTTC; CDR3: CASSAPTDTYEQYF; V: TRBV2; J: TRBJ2-7; D: .; length: 14; size: .
DNA: TGCGCCAGCAGCCAAGCGTCCAGGGGGTATGGCTACACCTTC; CDR3: CASSQASRGYGYTF; V: TRBV4-1; J: TRBJ1-2; D: TRBD1; length: 14; size: few
DNA: TGCGCCAGCAGCTTAAAGCGGGGGGCAAGGGACGAGCAGTACTTC; CDR3: CASSLKRGARDEQYF; V: TRBV5-1; J: TRBJ2-7; D: TRBD2; length: 15; size: .
DNA: TGTGCCAGCAGCTTAGACCCGGGACAGGGTGGTGGGGCCAAGACCCAGTACTTC; CDR3: CASSLDPGQGGGAKTQYF; V: TRBV7-2; J: TRBJ2-5; D: TRBD1; length: 18; size: once
DNA: TGTGCCAGCAGTTACCCATTAGGGGGCGGGAGGCTCGAGCAGTACTTC; CDR3: CASSYPLGGGRLEQYF; V: TRBV6-5; J: TRBJ2-7; D: .; length: 16; size: .
DNA: TGTGCCACCAGCAGAGATCTAGCGGGAGGGCAGGATACGCAGTATTTT; CDR3: CATSRDLAGGQDTQYF; V: TRBV15; J: TRBJ2-3; D: TRBD2; length: 16; size: once
DNA: TGTGCCTGGAGTGTGGAAGTGCAGGGGGGCGAGCAGTACTTC; CDR3: CAWSVEVQGGEQYF; V: TRBV30; J: TRBJ2-7; D: .; length: 14; size: .
DNA: TGTGCCTGGAGGGGGGAAAATGTTCCGGGACGCTCGAACACTGAAGCTTTCTTT; CDR3: CAWRGENVPGRSNTEAFF; V: TRBV30; J: TRBJ1-1; D: .; length: 18; size: .
DNA: TGTGCCAGCAGTTTCCGGGGATCAGGGAACACTGAAGCTTTCTTT; CDR3: CASSFRGSGNTEAFF; V: TRBV28; J: TRBJ1-1; D: .; length: 15; size: .
DNA: TGCGCCAGCAGCTTGGATGACACTAGCAATCAGCCCCAGCATTTT; CDR3: CASSLDDTSNQPQHF; V: TRBV5-1; J: TRBJ1-5; D: .; length: 15; size: .
DNA: TGTGCCAGCAGTTCAGGACAGGCTTCCTACGAGCAGTACTTC; CDR3: CASSSGQASYEQYF; V: TRBV28; J: TRBJ2-7; D: TRBD1; length: 14; size: few
DNA: TGCGCCAGCAGCTTAAGGACAGGTCCGAACACTGAAGCTTTCTTT; CDR3: CASSLRTGPNTEAFF; V: TRBV5-1; J: TRBJ1-1; D: TRBD1; length: 15; size: few
DNA: TGTGCCAGCAGCGTTTTGGGACAGGGGAACACTGAAGCTTTCTTT; CDR3: CASSVLGQGNTEAFF; V: TRBV9; J: TRBJ1-1; D: TRBD1; length: 15; size: few
DNA: TGTGCCATCCTAGGGGACAGGGACACCGGGGAGCTGTTTTTT; CDR3: CAILGDRDTGELFF; V: TRBV19; J: TRBJ2-2; D: TRBD1; length: 14; size: once
DNA: TGTGCCAGCACCGCCCAGGGGGTGGGGACTGAAGCTTTCTTT; CDR3: CASTAQGVGTEAFF; V: TRBV6-1; J: TRBJ1-1; D: TRBD1; length: 14; size: few